This TCR beta chain was sequenced in a study of CD8 T cells in Susac syndrome. The CDR3 has 10 residues. The V end was cut by 8 bases, the J end by 8 bases, with 12 bases between. From germline, CDR1 is SQVTM and CDR2 ANQGSEA. Reverse transcription used about 0.5 to 1 ug RNA and random hexamers. TCRdb reprocessed the immunoSEQ multiplex PCR reads with MiXCR, giving one entry per CDR3 protein. The table shows 150,000 to 250,000 distinct CDR3 sequences, with 90% to 95% occurring only once. The chain combines TRBV29-1 with TRBJ1-1; possible D gene TRBD1, 6 bases. Sequencing input: CD4+ T cells from PBMCs. The receptor comes from a human donor with multiple sclerosis. This CDR3 is CSSGVVEAFF. As DNA, the CDR3 is TGCAGCTCAGGGGTCGTCGAAGCTTTCTTT.